The 28 T cell receptor beta chains below come from one sample, sequenced in a study of T cell responses to AZD1222 COVID-19 vaccine. The data were produced by immunoSEQ multiplex PCR, yet TCRdb's version contains in-frame clones alone and is incomplete. This sample has fewer than 200,000 clones; 80% to 90% occur once, and the top ten carry roughly 6%. Sample: peripheral blood, taken on day 0 of AZD1222 vaccination. The receptors were gathered from an adult in good health.

This clone appeared once. The chain has TRBV28 and TRBJ2-3, with D possibly matching TRBD1 (6 bases). V lost 5 bases to trimming and J lost 3 bases, with 18 bases between them. CDR1 and CDR2 from the germline V gene are MDHEN and SYDVKM. The CDR3 is 16 amino acids. The CDR3 region is CASSPRGGTQTDTQYF. The CDR3 nucleotides are TGTGCCAGCAGTCCCCGAGGGGGAACACAAACAGATACGCAGTATTTT.

The chain carries TRBV11-2 and TRBJ1-5, with D possibly TRBD1 on 6 matching bases. Germline CDR1 and CDR2: SGHAT and FQNNGV. This CDR3 comprises 16 residues. The germline V and J ends were trimmed by 4 bases and 0 bases, with 13 bases remaining between them. The CDR3 region has the DNA TGTGCCAGCAGCTCACGACGACAGGATAGCAATCAGCCCCAGCATTTT. This gives the protein CASSSRRQDSNQPQHF. Full variable domain (rest looked up from reference TRBV11-2 and TRBJ1-5): EAGVAQSPRYKIIEKRQSVAFWCNPISGHATLYWYQQILGQGPKLLIQFQNNGVVDDSQLPKDRFSAERLKGVDSTLKIQPAKLEDSAVYLCASSSRRQDSNQPQHFGDGTRLSIL.

The rearrangement uses TRBV7-2 and TRBJ2-2, with D perhaps matching TRBD2 (6 bases). CDR1 is SGHTA and CDR2 is FQGNSA in the germline V gene. The length of the CDR3 is 13 residues. V was trimmed by 4 bases and J by 4 bases, leaving 7 bases between them. The CDR3, as DNA: TGTGCCAGCAGCTGGAGGGCCACCGGGGAGCTGTTTTTT. This gives the protein CASSWRATGELFF.

J is TRBJ1-3 and V is TRBV28; tentatively, D is TRBD1 (5 bases). From germline, CDR1 is MDHEN and CDR2 SYDVKM. V shed 2 bases and J shed 11 bases, with 13 bases lying between them. The CDR3 covers 13 residues. CDR3 in DNA: TGTGCCAGCAGTTTAGGGCAGGACACCGCCATATATTTT. Translated, it gives CASSLGQDTAIYF.

The J gene is TRBJ1-3, the V gene TRBV13; no clear D gene. From germline, CDR1 is PRHDT and CDR2 FYEKMQ (reference sequence). The CDR3 runs to 14 residues. With 4 bases removed from V and 4 bases from J, the gap between germline ends came to 11 bases. The CDR3 DNA follows: TGTGCCAGCAGCTATCAAAGTCTGGGAAACACCATATATTTT. This translates into CASSYQSLGNTIYF.

The chain joins TRBV19 to TRBJ2-7; D gene ambiguous. The ends were cut back, 1 base at V and 0 bases at J, with 10 bases in the middle. The V gene's germline CDR1 is LNHDA and CDR2 SQIVND (reference sequence). The CDR3 runs 15 residues. The CDR3 bases are TGTGCCAGTAGTATAGCACCGGACCCCTCCTACGAGCAGTACTTC. Translating gives CASSIAPDPSYEQYF.

The chain carries TRBV2 and TRBJ1-1; the D is unclear. This CDR3 contains 12 residues. Trimming took 6 bases from V and 8 from J, leaving 13 bases between them. Germline loops: CDR1 SNHLY, CDR2 FYNNEI. Here the CDR3 reads CASSANRAEAFF. DNA for the CDR3: TGTGCCAGCAGCGCAAACAGAGCCGAAGCTTTCTTT.

This clone has only one observation. CDR3 sequence reads: CASSIDPGWSQPQHF. The CDR3 nucleotides are TGTGCCAGTAGTATAGATCCAGGGTGGAGTCAGCCCCAGCATTTT. This rearrangement joins TRBV19 to TRBJ1-5, with D possibly TRBD1 on 5 matching bases. CDR1 and CDR2 from the germline V gene are LNHDA and SQIVND (reference sequence). Trimming cost V 0 bases and J 6 bases, with 12 bases left between them. The CDR3 totals 15 residues. Combining the CDR3 with reference TRBV19 and TRBJ1-5 gives the whole variable domain DGGITQSPKYLFRKEGQNVTLSCEQNLNHDAMYWYRQDPGQGLRLIYYSQIVNDFQKGDIAEGYSVSREKKESFPLTVTSAQKNPTAFYLCASSIDPGWSQPQHFGDGTRLSIL.

This chain links TRBV9 with TRBJ2-1; no clear D. This CDR3 spans 17 amino acids. Trimming removed 0 bases at V and 0 bases at J, with 13 bases between. Germline V gene data show CDR1 as SGDLS and CDR2 as YYNGEE. The CDR3 sequence: CASSVAFSSSSYNEQFF. CDR3 DNA sequence: TGTGCCAGCAGCGTAGCTTTCAGCTCAAGCTCCTACAATGAGCAGTTCTTC.

V gene TRBV27 combines with J gene TRBJ2-2; weak D call: TRBD2 (6 bases). The V end lost 4 bases, the J end lost 1 base, and 22 bases lay between the germline ends. The CDR3 has 19 residues. In germline, CDR1 is MNHEY, CDR2 SMNVEV (reference sequence). CDR3 DNA sequence: TGTGCCAGCAGTTCTCCTCCACCCCTGCGGGGTGTGAACACCGGGGAGCTGTTTTTT. Its protein is CASSSPPPLRGVNTGELFF.

This chain connects TRBV5-1 to TRBJ1-3; unclear D gene. Trimming removed 0 bases from V and 4 bases from J, with 5 bases in between. Germline V gives CDR1 SGHRS, CDR2 YFSETQ. This CDR3 contains 13 residues. This chain's CDR3 is CASSLAEGNTIYF. The CDR3 nucleotides read TGCGCCAGCAGCTTGGCGGAGGGAAACACCATATATTTT.

The V call is TRBV19, the J call TRBJ1-5; no clear D gene. The CDR3 totals 14 residues. Trimming pared 7 bases from V and 0 bases from J, leaving 10 bases between. Per germline, CDR1 LNHDA and CDR2 SQIVND (reference sequence). CDR3 amino acids: CASTTRYSNQPQHF. In nucleotides, the CDR3 is TGTGCCAGTACCACAAGATATAGCAATCAGCCCCAGCATTTT.

This clone was recorded a few times. The chain employs TRBV19 and TRBJ2-1, with TRBD2 identical over 11 bases. The CDR3 contains 17 residues. V lost 5 bases, J lost 6 bases, and 12 bases stayed unmatched. CDR1 and CDR2 (germline): LNHDA, SQIVND (reference sequence). The CDR3 DNA is TGTGCCAGTAGTCCATTAGCGGGGGGGCCGCAGGGCAATGAGCAGTTCTTC. Its translation: CASSPLAGGPQGNEQFF. Full variable domain (missing parts from reference TRBV19 and TRBJ2-1): DGGITQSPKYLFRKEGQNVTLSCEQNLNHDAMYWYRQDPGQGLRLIYYSQIVNDFQKGDIAEGYSVSREKKESFPLTVTSAQKNPTAFYLCASSPLAGGPQGNEQFFGPGTRLTVL.

The V call is TRBV6-5, the J call TRBJ2-2, with 10 bases matching TRBD1. Germline trimming cut 5 bases from V and 6 bases from J; bases unmatched to any gene: 3. The germline V gene has CDR1 MNHEY and CDR2 SVGAGI. The CDR3 spans 14 residues. CDR3 sequence (DNA): TGTGCCAGCAGTCGACAGGGGGCGGCCGGGGAGCTGTTTTTT. Translated, it gives CASSRQGAAGELFF.

The rearrangement joins TRBV7-6 to TRBJ2-3; 12 bases align to TRBD1. Unmatched junction bases numbered 5, after V lost 3 bases and J lost 4 bases. The germline V gene encodes CDR1 SGHVS and CDR2 FNYEAQ. This CDR3 is 16 amino acids long. The CDR3 protein is CASSLGQGAQADTQYF. DNA of the CDR3: TGTGCCAGCAGCTTGGGACAGGGGGCGCAGGCAGATACGCAGTATTTT.

This clone has only a few counts. V and J are TRBV11-2 and TRBJ1-6; D gene ambiguous. Germline V gene lookup returns CDR1 SGHAT and CDR2 FQNNGV. The CDR3 is made up of 18 amino acids. With 3 bases removed from V and 0 bases from J, the gap between germline ends came to 15 bases. CDR3 sequence: CASSLGEGRGSYNSPLHF. The DNA for the CDR3 is TGTGCCAGCAGCTTGGGCGAGGGTCGGGGCTCCTATAATTCACCCCTCCACTTT.

The CDR3 here is CASSESASGRGSSYEQYF. CDR3 coding DNA: TGCGCCAGCAGTGAGTCCGCTAGCGGGAGGGGCAGCTCCTACGAGCAGTACTTC. This chain links TRBV10-1 with TRBJ2-7; 12 bases agree with TRBD2. Trimming at V came to 0 bases and at J to 0 bases, leaving 6 bases not matched to a gene. The CDR3 covers 18 residues. The germline V gene encodes CDR1 WNHNN and CDR2 SYGVQD (reference sequence).

The rearrangement joins TRBV5-1 to TRBJ2-7, with 12 bases lining up with TRBD2. This CDR3 contains 16 residues. Germline V lookup: CDR1 SGHRS, CDR2 YFSETQ. After removal of 4 bases from V and 4 bases from J, the junction contained 9 bases not matched to a gene. CDR3 DNA sequence: TGCGCCAGCAGCGAGCTAGCGGGAGGGGGGATGTACGAGCAGTACTTC. It translates to CASSELAGGGMYEQYF.

The V gene is TRBV27, the J gene TRBJ1-4, with no clear D. Deletions cut 3 bases from V and 4 bases from J, with 12 bases between. Germline-derived CDR1 and CDR2 are MNHEY and SMNVEV (reference sequence). This CDR3 comprises 15 residues. CDR3 amino acids: CASSFDGAYNEKLFF. CDR3 bases: TGTGCCAGCAGTTTTGATGGAGCGTATAATGAAAAACTGTTTTTT.

J is TRBJ2-3 and V is TRBV28; D uncertain. V was pared by 4 bases and J by 2 bases, with 7 bases between. This CDR3 is 13 amino acids long. Germline-derived CDR1 and CDR2 are MDHEN and SYDVKM. CDR3 in DNA: TGTGCCAGCAGTTCTCCCAACACAGATACGCAGTATTTT. Protein: CASSSPNTDTQYF.

This clone was observed a handful of times. This sequence joins TRBV28 and TRBJ2-1, with 9 bases identical to TRBD1. V was clipped by 10 bases and J by 4 bases; unmatched bases: 11. CDR3 size: 15 residues. Germline lookup yields CDR1 MDHEN and CDR2 SYDVKM. The CDR3 sequence: CATSTGGIGYNEQFF. CDR3 sequence (DNA): TGTGCCACCTCGACAGGGGGAATTGGTTACAATGAGCAGTTCTTC.

V usage is TRBV3-1 (or the pseudogene TRBV3-2) and J usage is TRBJ1-2, with D possibly matching TRBD1 (6 bases). Trimming pared 4 bases from V and 4 bases from J, leaving 13 bases between. Germline lookup yields CDR1 LGHDT and CDR2 YNNKEL (reference sequence). This CDR3 is built from 14 residues. The CDR3: CASSLRTASYGYTF. Written as DNA, the CDR3 is TGTGCCAGCAGCCTAAGGACAGCTTCCTATGGCTACACCTTC.

The CDR3 loop is CASSEGSGGNTIYF. The CDR3 DNA is TGCGCCAGCAGCGAGGGGTCGGGGGGAAACACCATATATTTT. This sequence joins TRBV5-1 and TRBJ1-3; D is possibly TRBD1 (5 bases). This CDR3 is 14 amino acids long. Trimming cost V 4 bases and J 4 bases, with 12 bases left between them. The V gene's germline CDR1 is SGHRS and CDR2 YFSETQ.

V and J are TRBV29-1 and TRBJ2-7; perhaps TRBD1 as D (6 bases). The germline V gene encodes CDR1 SQVTM and CDR2 ANQGSEA. This CDR3 comprises 15 residues. V lost 6 bases and J 5 bases, leaving 23 bases between the germline ends. CDR3 region: CSVGGRAGYADEQYF. The CDR3 nucleotides read TGCAGCGTAGGGGGTAGGGCAGGGTACGCGGACGAGCAGTACTTC.

For the CDR3, the DNA is TGTGCCAGCAGTGACTCGGGAGAGAGCACAGATACGCAGTATTTT. It yields the protein CASSDSGESTDTQYF. The chain carries TRBV6-4 and TRBJ2-3, with D possibly matching TRBD2 (5 bases). V lost 0 bases, J lost 0 bases, and 7 bases lay in between. CDR3 length: 15 amino acids. Germline values: CDR1 MRHNA, CDR2 SNTAGT.

The rearrangement uses TRBV11-1 and TRBJ2-3; D is possibly TRBD1 (6 bases). The CDR3 covers 16 residues. Per germline, CDR1 SGHAT and CDR2 FQDESV (reference sequence). The V and J ends lost 5 bases and 4 bases respectively, with 19 bases between them. Here the CDR3 reads CASSHEGQGRSDTQYF. As DNA, the CDR3 is TGTGCCAGCAGCCATGAAGGGCAGGGGCGGTCAGATACGCAGTATTTT.

This sequence joins TRBV3-1 (or the pseudogene TRBV3-2) and TRBJ2-5; 10 bases align to TRBD2. This CDR3 is 17 amino acids long. CDR1 is LGHDT, CDR2 YNNKEL, per germline (reference sequence). V was pared by 4 bases and J by 1 base, with 9 bases of the junction left unmatched. CDR3 sequence: CASSRTSGPGGQETQYF. DNA of the CDR3: TGTGCCAGCAGCCGGACTAGCGGCCCCGGGGGCCAAGAGACCCAGTACTTC.

A remark on this clone: Compared with germline, one end of the junction differs, possibly owing to a read error. The rearrangement links TRBV3-1 (or the pseudogene TRBV3-2) to TRBJ1-2; TRBD1 agrees at 7 bases. CDR1 is LGHDT and CDR2 is YNNKEL in the germline V gene (reference sequence). This CDR3 has 13 amino acids. The CDR3 DNA reads TGTGCCAGCAGCCAAGGACAGGGCGGAACGTCCATGTTC. Its protein product is CASSQGQGGTSMF.